Described below is a single TCR beta chain sequence and its context. The target antigen is unknown. Germline V gene data show CDR1 as SGHKS and CDR2 as YYEKEE (reference sequence). The CDR3 sequence is 14 residues long. The V end was cut by 0 bases, the J end by 6 bases, with 12 bases between. This entry belongs to a study of yellow fever vaccine responses in identical twins. MiXCR, run by TCRdb on the RT-PCR reads, gives a single entry per CDR3 protein. The table lists about 1,000 distinct CDR3 sequences, 70% to 85% of them singletons. The study, taken as a whole, reports: On the reported evidence, twins' vaccine T cell responses seemed partly convergent and partly personalized.

The clonotype was recovered from a female donor who received the yellow fever vaccine. The chain combines TRBV5-5 with TRBJ1-1; no definite D call. Specimen: T cells from blood (PBMCs), unsorted or a sorted subset (not recorded which), collected before or after yellow fever vaccination (not recorded which). CDR3 in amino acids: CASSLDSPGPEAFF. The CDR3 DNA reads as TGTGCCAGCAGCTTGGACTCCCCGGGTCCTGAAGCTTTCTTT.